The present T cell receptor (beta chain) was sequenced within a study of blood T cell repertoires in COVID-19. Across the study: The samples span acute and convalescent COVID-19 from the United States, Italy and Spain.

As originally analysed: Cell counts per sample came from amplifying reference gene primers. Measured with immunoSEQ multiplex PCR; TCRdb has only the in-frame clones, and not every one. V and J calls and clone size are given by that table; D and trimming were obtained from the DNA. The profile shows under 200,000 clones, under 90% of them singletons. CDR1 is LGHDT, CDR2 YNNKEL, per germline (reference sequence). The CDR3 extends over 15 amino acids. V dropped 6 bases and J dropped 3; count of bases not matched to a gene: 5. The TCR comes from a woman older than 75 with acute or convalescent COVID-19. Sequencing input: peripheral blood. The V and J genes are TRBV3-1 (or the pseudogene TRBV3-2) and TRBJ2-1, with TRBD2 matching over 10 bases. In DNA form, the CDR3 reads TGTGCCAGCAGACGTTCTAGCGGGAGCTACAATGAGCAGTTCTTC. Translated, it gives CASRRSSGSYNEQFF.